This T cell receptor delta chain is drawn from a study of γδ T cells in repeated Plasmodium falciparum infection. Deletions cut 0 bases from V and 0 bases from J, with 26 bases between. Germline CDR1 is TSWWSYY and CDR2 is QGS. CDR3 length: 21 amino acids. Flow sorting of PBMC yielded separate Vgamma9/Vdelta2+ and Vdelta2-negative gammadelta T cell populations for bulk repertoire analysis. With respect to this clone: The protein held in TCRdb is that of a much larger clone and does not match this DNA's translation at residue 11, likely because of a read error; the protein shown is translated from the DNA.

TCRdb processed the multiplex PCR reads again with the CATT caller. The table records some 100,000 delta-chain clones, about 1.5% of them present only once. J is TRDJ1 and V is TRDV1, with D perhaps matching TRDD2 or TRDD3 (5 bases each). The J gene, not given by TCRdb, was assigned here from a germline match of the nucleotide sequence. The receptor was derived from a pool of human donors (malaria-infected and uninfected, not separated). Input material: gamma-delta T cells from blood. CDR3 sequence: CALGELEEVPVPYWYTDKLIF. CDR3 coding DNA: TGTGCTCTTGGGGAACTAGAGGAAGTGCCCGTGCCCTACTGGTACACCGATAAACTCATCTTT.